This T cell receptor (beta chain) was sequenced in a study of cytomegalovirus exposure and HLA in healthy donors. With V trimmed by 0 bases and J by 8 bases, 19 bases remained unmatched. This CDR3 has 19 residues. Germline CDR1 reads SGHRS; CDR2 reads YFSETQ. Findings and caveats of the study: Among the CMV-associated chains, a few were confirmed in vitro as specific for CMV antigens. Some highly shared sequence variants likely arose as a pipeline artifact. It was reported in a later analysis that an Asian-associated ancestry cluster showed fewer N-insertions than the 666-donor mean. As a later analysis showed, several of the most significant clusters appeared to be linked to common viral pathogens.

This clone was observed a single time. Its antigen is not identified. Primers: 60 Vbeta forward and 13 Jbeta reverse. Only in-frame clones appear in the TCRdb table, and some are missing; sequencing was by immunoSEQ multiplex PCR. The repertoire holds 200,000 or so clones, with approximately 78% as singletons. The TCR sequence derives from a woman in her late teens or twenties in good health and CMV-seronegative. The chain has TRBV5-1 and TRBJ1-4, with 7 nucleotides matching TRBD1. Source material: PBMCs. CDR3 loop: CASSLADGAYRGGKEKLFF. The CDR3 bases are TGCGCCAGCAGCTTGGCAGATGGAGCGTACAGGGGCGGTAAGGAAAAACTGTTTTTT. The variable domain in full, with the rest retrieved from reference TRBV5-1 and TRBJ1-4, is KAGVTQTPRYLIKTRGQQVTLSCSPISGHRSVSWYQQTPGQGLQFLFEYFSETQRNKGNFPGRFSGRQFSNSRSEMNVSTLELGDSALYLCASSLADGAYRGGKEKLFFGSGTQLSVL.